The clone carrying this TCR beta chain occurred a few times. What it binds is not known. CDR1 and CDR2 (germline): SGHVS, FQNEAQ. V was shortened by 1 base and J by 0 bases, with 10 bases between the two germline ends. The CDR3 runs 17 residues. It was patients with CD8+CD57+ cell expansion by flow cytometry who were chosen for sequencing. The enrolled patients all had severe acquired aplastic anemia. At the time of blood sampling, patients had not yet received any therapy. These data come from a study of CD8+CD57+ T cells in acquired aplastic anemia. Overall study: Quantities of DNA derived from sorted CD4+ and CD8+ cells averaged around 3 ug. General observations from the study: Overlapping CD8+ CDR3 repertoires of patients and controls contained around 30 shared sequences.

The study profiled TCR beta VDJ and CDR3 using genomic DNA as template. TCRdb called the reads again in MiXCR, with one record for every CDR3 protein. The data hold 150,000 to 200,000 distinct CDR3 sequences, with around half observed a single time. The J gene is TRBJ2-6, the V gene TRBV7-8; tentative D call: TRBD2 (7 bases). The clonotype comes from a human donor with aplastic anemia. The sequenced sample consisted of sorted CD4+, CD8+, or CD8+CD57+ T cells (not recorded which) from PBMCs. CDR3 protein: CASSLGRGGSGANVLTF. Written as DNA, the CDR3 is TGTGCCAGCAGCTTAGGAAGGGGGGGCTCTGGGGCCAACGTCCTGACTTTC.